A single T cell receptor beta chain is shown here with its context. As yet, its antigen is unknown. These data are taken from a study of OX40 agonist ivuxolimab in advanced cancers. Study-wide background: Allowance was made for prior anti-PD-1, anti-PD-L1 or anti-CTLA-4 therapy, and about 44% had some.

Study observations and caveats: Some nonresponders likewise displayed low normalized T-cell clonal expansion. Relative to CD4+ cells, CD8+ T cells on average had more expanded clones. With doses of 0.1-3.0 mg/kg, partial responders showed among the lowest clonal expansion.

Sequenced by immunoSEQ multiplex PCR; TCRdb stores in-frame clones only, minus some. The sample shows 60,000 to 75,000 clones, approximately 81% of them seen only once. The source is an adult with an advanced solid tumor such as melanoma, head and neck, liver or kidney cancer. Sample: CD4+ or CD8+ T cells sorted from blood, taken in a trial of the OX40 agonist ivuxolimab.

The chain's CDR3 is CASSLVGSQETQYF. The CDR3 DNA reads as TGTGCCAGCAGCTTAGTTGGTTCGCAAGAGACCCAGTACTTC. The chain joins TRBV5-5 to TRBJ2-5; no firm D call. V lost 2 bases to trimming and J lost 2 bases, with 10 bases between them. There are 14 residues in the CDR3. The germline gives CDR1 SGHKS, CDR2 YYEKEE (reference sequence).